This T cell receptor (beta chain) comes out of a study of post-analysis software for immune sequencing data. Background on the study: Recorded disease courses covered relapsing-remitting, secondary progressive and progressive-relapsing multiple sclerosis. Some patients had no subtype annotation. Broader study findings: Controls showed significantly higher normalized Chao1 diversity than did multiple sclerosis patients. Patients had higher frequencies than controls of a few TRBV segments, including TRBV5-6, TRBV5-1 and TRBV20-1. Under the F measure, samples that were prepared in one batch clustered strongly together.

The library was made from cDNA and included unique molecular identifiers. Each sample of about 0.9 to 10 million input T cells yielded about 500,000 cDNA molecules, so each molecule approximated one T cell. MiXCR, run by TCRdb on the PCR reads, gives a single entry per CDR3 protein. This table holds about 820,000 distinct CDR3 sequences, about 57% found once. Germline loops: CDR1 SEHNR, CDR2 FQNEAQ (reference sequence). The CDR3 is made up of 16 amino acids. V was clipped by 0 bases and J by 2 bases; unmatched bases: 2. As to this clonotype: Its antigen is undetermined.

The clonotype originates from a girl aged 10-17 years with multiple sclerosis. The chain combines TRBV7-9 with TRBJ2-1, with 9 bases identical to TRBD2. Sequenced sample: blood. The CDR3, as DNA: TGTGCCAGCAGCTTAGCCGGCGGGAGGGCCTACAATGAGCAGTTCTTC. It translates to CASSLAGGRAYNEQFF. The full variable domain, with the rest looked up from reference TRBV7-9 and TRBJ2-1, is DTGVSQNPRHKITKRGQNVTFRCDPISEHNRLYWYRQTLGQGPEFLTYFQNEAQLEKSRLLSDRFSAERPKGSFSTLEIQRTEQGDSAMYLCASSLAGGRAYNEQFFGPGTRLTVL.